This TCR beta chain was sequenced during a study of blood T cell repertoires in COVID-19. Across the whole study: T cells, B-cell-depleted T cells, or PBMCs provided the cDNA or gDNA that served as material.

This CDR3 is built from 15 residues. The germline V gene has CDR1 ENHRY and CDR2 SYGVKD. Deletions cut 6 bases from V and 9 bases from J, with 18 bases between. In the original workflow: Cell counts per sample came from amplifying reference gene primers. Clones were sequenced by immunoSEQ multiplex PCR, and TCRdb holds only the in-frame ones, with some missing. D and trimming were read from the DNA, whereas the V and J calls and clone size are those reported in that table. The repertoire includes a few hundred thousand clones, 84% of them detected once, and approximately 5.1% sits in the top ten. Sequenced input: peripheral blood. This rearrangement joins TRBV10-3 to TRBJ1-6; perhaps TRBD1 as D (5 bases). The clonotype comes from a woman aged 60 to 75 who had recovered from COVID-19. CDR3 protein: CAISQRQTGGSPLHF. The DNA of the CDR3 is TGTGCCATCAGCCAGAGACAGACCGGGGGTTCACCCCTCCACTTT.